What follows are 28 T cell receptor beta chains derived from one specimen sequenced in a study of blood T cell repertoires in COVID-19. This table comes from immunoSEQ multiplex PCR, and its TCRdb copy is limited to in-frame clones, with some not included. The repertoire has roughly 200,000 clones, 70% to 90% of them found once; the top ten carry about 3.3%. Specimen: peripheral blood. The receptors originated from a man aged 55 to 69 with acute or convalescent COVID-19.

The V call is TRBV5-6, the J call TRBJ2-5; D call uncertain. The CDR3 consists of 14 residues. The V gene's germline CDR1 is SGHDT and CDR2 YYEEEE. The V end was cut by 2 bases, the J end by 3 bases, with 11 bases between. CDR3 nucleotides: TGTGCCAGCAGCTTCGTAGCCGTCAAAGAGACCCAGTACTTC. Its protein product is CASSFVAVKETQYF.

V gene TRBV4-2 combines with J gene TRBJ1-2, with D perhaps matching TRBD1 (6 bases). This CDR3 has 15 amino acids. The V gene's germline CDR1 is LGHNA and CDR2 YNFKEQ. The V and J ends lost 6 bases and 3 bases respectively, with 17 bases between them. The CDR3 coding sequence is TGTGCCAGCAGTCGCACAGGGCCCAACGACTATGGCTACACCTTC. It specifies CASSRTGPNDYGYTF.

The chain joins TRBV9 to TRBJ2-6; maybe TRBD1 (6 bases). The CDR3 covers 17 residues. Germline loops: CDR1 SGDLS, CDR2 YYNGEE. V dropped 4 bases and J dropped 3 bases, with 17 bases sitting between them. CDR3: CASSTRRQVVGANVLTF. CDR3 DNA: TGTGCCAGCAGCACAAGGAGACAGGTCGTTGGGGCCAACGTCCTGACTTTC.

This clone was seen a single time. Compared with germline, one end of the junction differs, possibly owing to a read error. The V and J genes are TRBV5-1 and TRBJ2-7; possible D gene TRBD2, 7 bases. Germline V gives CDR1 SGHRS, CDR2 YFSETQ. CDR3 size: 15 residues. The CDR3 reads CASRLGGGPLYEQYF. The CDR3 DNA reads TGCGCCAGCCGCTTGGGGGGGGGCCCGCTGTACGAGCAGTACTTC.

This clone was found once. This chain connects TRBV28 to TRBJ1-2; unclear D gene. Trimming took off 6 bases at V and 0 bases at J, with 11 bases between the two ends. The V gene's germline CDR1 is MDHEN and CDR2 SYDVKM. This CDR3 contains 14 residues. The CDR3 nucleotides read TGTGCCAGCAGCCCGGGGTCAGCTAACTATGGCTACACCTTC. It codes for CASSPGSANYGYTF.

The rearrangement uses TRBV18 and TRBJ1-1, with a weak D call TRBD1 (6 bases). Trimming took off 5 bases at V and 3 bases at J, with 13 bases between the two ends. The germline V gene encodes CDR1 KGHSH and CDR2 LQKENI. The CDR3 has 14 residues. Here the CDR3 DNA reads TGTGCCAGCTCAACCGGGGGGGGCTACACTGAAGCTTTCTTT. Its translation is CASSTGGGYTEAFF.

This clone was counted a single time. The chain employs TRBV4-2 and TRBJ1-1; 7 nucleotides align to TRBD1. The trim removed 1 base at V and 3 bases at J, leaving 2 bases unmatched. The CDR3 runs 14 residues. In germline, CDR1 is LGHNA, CDR2 YNFKEQ. Written as DNA, the CDR3 is TGTGCCAGCAGCCAAGTCGGGACAGACACTGAAGCTTTCTTT. Its translation is CASSQVGTDTEAFF.

The CDR3 is CASSPGTSGSGTDTQYF. The CDR3, as DNA: TGTGCCAGCAGCCCAGGGACTAGCGGGAGTGGTACAGATACGCAGTATTTT. V is TRBV7-4 and J is TRBJ2-3; 14 bases are shared with TRBD2. From germline, CDR1 is SGHVT and CDR2 SQSDAQ. The CDR3 is 17 amino acids. Trimming removed 5 bases from V and 3 bases from J; junction bases left unmatched: 7.

The rearrangement uses TRBV7-2 and TRBJ1-6; 7 bases are a match to TRBD1. CDR1 SGHTA and CDR2 FQGNSA come from the germline V gene. The V and J ends lost 4 bases and 12 bases, in that order; junction bases with no gene match: 6. The CDR3 contains 13 residues. The CDR3 here is CASSYVTGEPLHF. The CDR3 nucleotides are TGTGCCAGCAGCTATGTAACAGGGGAACCCCTCCACTTT.

The V gene is TRBV7-2, the J gene TRBJ2-5; TRBD2 agrees at 12 bases. There are 19 residues in the CDR3. The V gene's germline CDR1 is SGHTA and CDR2 FQGNSA. V lost 3 bases, J lost 2 bases, and 13 bases stayed unmatched. DNA for the CDR3: TGTGCCAGCAGCTTGAAGTGGACTAGCGGGACGGGACGACAAGAGACCCAGTACTTC. It encodes CASSLKWTSGTGRQETQYF.

The chain is built from TRBV7-2 and TRBJ1-2; D may be TRBD1 (6 bases). CDR1 SGHTA and CDR2 FQGNSA come from the germline V gene. Trimming shortened V by 1 base and J by 8 bases, and 17 bases separated the two germline ends. The CDR3 length is 15 residues. CDR3 in DNA: TGTGCCAGCAGCTTAGATTTTCGGGGGGCTTCGGGCTACACCTTC. Amino acid sequence: CASSLDFRGASGYTF.

This sequence joins TRBV9 and TRBJ2-2, with 7 nucleotides matching TRBD2. The CDR3 covers 17 residues. The germline V gene has CDR1 SGDLS and CDR2 YYNGEE. J gave up 6 bases and V 0 bases, and 11 bases lay outside the gene matches. This CDR3 reads CASSVGGGRMGSGELFF. In DNA form, the CDR3 reads TGTGCCAGCAGCGTAGGAGGCGGGAGAATGGGATCCGGGGAGCTGTTTTTT.

This clone has only a few counts. The chain carries TRBV6-4 and TRBJ1-1; D is perhaps TRBD1 (5 bases). V lost 0 bases and J lost 4, with 6 bases in between. Germline-derived CDR1 and CDR2 are MRHNA and SNTAGT. This CDR3 contains 13 residues. CDR3 in amino acids: CASSDSRGTEAFF. The CDR3 DNA is TGTGCCAGCAGTGACTCTAGGGGCACTGAAGCTTTCTTT.

Only a few counts were recorded for this clone. J is TRBJ1-1 and V is TRBV7-3; 9 nucleotides match TRBD1. Per the germline V gene, CDR1 is SGHTA and CDR2 is FQGTGA. Trimming removed 5 bases from V and 8 bases from J; junction bases left unmatched: 6. This CDR3 contains 13 residues. The CDR3 DNA sequence: TGTGCCAGCAGCCTTACAGGGGGCTTGGAAGCTTTCTTT. Residues: CASSLTGGLEAFF.

This clone appeared once. The chain recombines TRBV5-1 with TRBJ2-3, with 7 positions matching TRBD2. The CDR3 totals 15 residues. After removal of 0 bases from V and 4 bases from J, the junction contained 5 bases not matched to a gene. CDR1 and CDR2 from the germline V gene are SGHRS and YFSETQ. Written as DNA, the CDR3 is TGCGCCAGCAGCTTGGTTCGCGGGAGCTCAGATACGCAGTATTTT. Translation gives CASSLVRGSSDTQYF.

This clone is classed as medium-sized. The rearrangement joins TRBV28 to TRBJ2-7; D possibly corresponds to TRBD1 (6 bases). Trimming pared 4 bases from V and 3 bases from J, leaving 13 bases between. The CDR3 is made up of 14 amino acids. Per germline, CDR1 MDHEN and CDR2 SYDVKM. The CDR3 DNA reads as TGTGCCAGCAGTTATACCACAGGGAACTACGAGCAGTACTTC. This sequence encodes CASSYTTGNYEQYF.

The rearrangement links TRBV3-1 (or the pseudogene TRBV3-2) to TRBJ2-3; 13 bases fit TRBD2. Per germline, CDR1 LGHDT and CDR2 YNNKEL (reference sequence). This CDR3 is built from 21 residues. V shed 1 base, J shed 6 bases, and the junction held 19 bases outside the gene matches. The CDR3 nucleotides are TGTGCCAGCAGCCAAGTTCCACCGGGACTAGCGGGAATGGGCATTAGGGATACGCAGTATTTT. Protein product: CASSQVPPGLAGMGIRDTQYF.

In its sample, this clone was seen a few times. V and J are TRBV16 and TRBJ1-1, with a weak D call TRBD1 (5 bases). V was pared by 2 bases and J by 5 bases, with 15 bases between. This CDR3 has 15 residues. CDR1 is KGHSY, CDR2 FQNENV, per germline. Here the CDR3 reads CASSQANTRGTEAFF. The CDR3 nucleotides are TGTGCCAGCAGCCAAGCAAACACCCGGGGGACTGAAGCTTTCTTT. Together with reference TRBV16 and TRBJ1-1, the CDR3 gives the full variable domain: GEEVAQTPKHLVRGEGQKAKLYCAPIKGHSYVFWYQQVLKNEFKFLISFQNENVFDETGMPKERFSAKCLPNSPCSLEIQATKLEDSAVYFCASSQANTRGTEAFFGQGTRLTVV.

The V call is TRBV12-3 or TRBV12-4, the J call TRBJ2-7; 9 bases align to TRBD1. CDR3 length: 13 amino acids. J lost 6 bases, V lost 5 bases, and 5 bases had no gene match. CDR3 region: CASSATGQGEQYF. In DNA, the CDR3 is TGTGCCAGCAGTGCGACGGGACAGGGCGAGCAGTACTTC.

The chain employs TRBV6-5 and TRBJ1-2; D may be TRBD1 (5 bases). Germline V lookup: CDR1 MNHEY, CDR2 SVGAGI. This CDR3 has 15 amino acids. V lost 7 bases, J lost 4 bases, and 19 bases lay in between. The CDR3 protein is CASKKGIGGTYGYTF. The CDR3 region has the DNA TGTGCCAGCAAAAAGGGGATTGGGGGGACCTATGGCTACACCTTC.

V usage is TRBV3-1 (or the pseudogene TRBV3-2) and J usage is TRBJ1-1, with D perhaps matching TRBD1 (6 bases). The ends were cut back, 0 bases at V and 6 bases at J, with 17 bases in the middle. From germline, CDR1 is LGHDT and CDR2 YNNKEL (reference sequence). This CDR3 comprises 16 residues. The CDR3 sequence is CASSQEFRGREAEAFF. The CDR3 region has the DNA TGTGCCAGCAGCCAAGAGTTTAGGGGGAGGGAGGCTGAAGCTTTCTTT.

CDR3: CASSLIGSQGTEAFF. CDR3 sequence (DNA): TGTGCCAGCAGTCTAATCGGAAGTCAGGGAACTGAAGCTTTCTTT. The chain joins TRBV28 to TRBJ1-1; perhaps TRBD1 as D (5 bases). Trimming took 5 bases from V and 5 from J, leaving 18 bases between them. Germline values: CDR1 MDHEN, CDR2 SYDVKM. The CDR3 covers 15 residues. Variable domain in full (rest from reference TRBV28 and TRBJ1-1): DVKVTQSSRYLVKRTGEKVFLECVQDMDHENMFWYRQDPGLGLRLIYFSYDVKMKEKGDIPEGYSVSREKKERFSLILESASTNQTSMYLCASSLIGSQGTEAFFGQGTRLTVV.

The chain links TRBV7-9 to TRBJ2-1; 15 nucleotides agree with TRBD2. CDR1 and CDR2 (germline): SEHNR, FQNEAQ (reference sequence). V dropped 5 bases and J dropped 2; count of bases not matched to a gene: 13. This CDR3 comprises 20 residues. Here the CDR3 reads CASSTGLAGGLETTYNEQFF. DNA for the CDR3: TGTGCCAGCAGCACGGGACTAGCGGGAGGTTTAGAAACCACCTACAATGAGCAGTTCTTC. The variable domain in full, with the rest retrieved from reference TRBV7-9 and TRBJ2-1, is DTGVSQNPRHKITKRGQNVTFRCDPISEHNRLYWYRQTLGQGPEFLTYFQNEAQLEKSRLLSDRFSAERPKGSFSTLEIQRTEQGDSAMYLCASSTGLAGGLETTYNEQFFGPGTRLTVL.

Regarding this clone: A much larger clone lies a single base off, so this may be a read error. The chain is built from TRBV7-6 and TRBJ2-7, with TRBD2 matching 7 bases. The V gene's germline CDR1 is SGHVS and CDR2 FNYEAQ. This CDR3 has 16 amino acids. V lost 1 base, J lost 6 bases, and 12 bases stayed unmatched. The CDR3 DNA sequence: TGTGCCAGCAGCTTAGGAGCAACTAGCGAGAACTCCGAGCAGTACTTC. This codes for CASSLGATSENSEQYF.

CDR3 amino acids: CASSISPGSPYEQYF. Written as DNA, the CDR3 is TGTGCCAGTAGTATAAGTCCCGGGTCCCCCTACGAGCAGTACTTC. This chain uses TRBV19 with TRBJ2-7, with D uncertain. Germline assignment: CDR1 LNHDA and CDR2 SQIVND (reference sequence). Trimming left V 2 bases short and J 2 bases short, with 13 bases between. The length of the CDR3 is 15 residues.

The chain links TRBV10-3 to TRBJ2-7, with 10 bases fitting TRBD2. The CDR3 spans 14 residues. Germline V gene lookup returns CDR1 ENHRY and CDR2 SYGVKD. V dropped 0 bases and J dropped 9; count of bases not matched to a gene: 5. This CDR3 reads CAISESSSGGSQYF. The CDR3 DNA sequence: TGTGCCATCAGTGAGTCGTCTAGCGGGGGATCGCAGTACTTC.

This clone was picked up many times. V gene TRBV3-1 (or the pseudogene TRBV3-2) combines with J gene TRBJ2-2; D might be TRBD2 (5 bases). The germline V gene has CDR1 LGHDT and CDR2 YNNKEL (reference sequence). V was trimmed by 1 base and J by 5 bases, leaving 14 bases between them. The CDR3 runs 16 residues. Here the CDR3 DNA reads TGTGCCAGCAGCCAAGGGAAAGGGAGTGGTACCGGGGAGCTGTTTTTT. Translated: CASSQGKGSGTGELFF.

The rearrangement joins TRBV19 to TRBJ2-1; 12 nucleotides match TRBD2. V gave up 8 bases and J gave up 7 bases; unmatched junction bases: 6. The CDR3 is made up of 14 amino acids. CDR1 and CDR2 from the germline V gene are LNHDA and SQIVND (reference sequence). The CDR3 here is CASSSGRAANEQFF. The CDR3 region has the DNA TGTGCCAGTTCTAGCGGGAGGGCGGCTAATGAGCAGTTCTTC.